The clone carrying this TCR beta chain has only a few counts. What it recognizes is unknown. A second PCR, run for 7 to 11 cycles, used a sample-barcoded 5' primer plus a J-beta primer mix. Each cDNA molecule was tagged by a template-switch adaptor that had 12 random nucleotides. Each CDR3 protein gets one entry after TCRdb re-called the 5' RACE reads with MiXCR. In the table there are approximately 1,000,000 distinct CDR3 sequences, under 45% of which are singletons. The length of the CDR3 is 17 residues. The J segment lost 4 bases and the V segment lost 5 bases, leaving 13 bases of the junction unmatched. The sample comes from a study of blood T cells in healthy people across ages. Points from the study as a whole: Percentage of naive T cells showed a strong correlation with TCR beta diversity.

Sequencing was done on a sample of blood. The gene calls are TRBV12-3 or TRBV12-4 and TRBJ2-1; 8 bases agree with TRBD2. The sequence came from an older woman in good health. Written as DNA, the CDR3 is TGTGCCAGCAGTCCCGGTTTAGCGGGGCTGTCGTACAATGAGCAGTTCTTC. This gives the protein CASSPGLAGLSYNEQFF.